This T cell receptor (beta chain) stems from a study of blood T cell repertoires in COVID-19. For the study at large: There were acute and convalescent COVID-19 samples, and they came from the United States, Italy and Spain. PBMCs, B-cell-depleted T cells, or T cells were the source of the cDNA or gDNA that made up the material.

TCRdb's table, derived via immunoSEQ multiplex PCR, lists solely in-frame clones and lacks some. The sample lists about 50,000 clones; about nine tenths were seen once. CDR3 length equals 16 residues. Germline loops: CDR1 ENHRY, CDR2 SYGVKD. The J segment lost 5 bases and the V segment lost 2 bases, leaving 6 bases of the junction unmatched. The J gene is TRBJ2-5, the V gene TRBV10-3; 12 bases line up with TRBD1. The sequenced sample was peripheral blood. This receptor was taken from a man aged 50 to 60 with active COVID-19. As DNA, the CDR3 is TGTGCCATCAGTGAGGGGGGACAGGGGGCGTGGGAGACCCAGTACTTC. Protein sequence: CAISEGGQGAWETQYF.